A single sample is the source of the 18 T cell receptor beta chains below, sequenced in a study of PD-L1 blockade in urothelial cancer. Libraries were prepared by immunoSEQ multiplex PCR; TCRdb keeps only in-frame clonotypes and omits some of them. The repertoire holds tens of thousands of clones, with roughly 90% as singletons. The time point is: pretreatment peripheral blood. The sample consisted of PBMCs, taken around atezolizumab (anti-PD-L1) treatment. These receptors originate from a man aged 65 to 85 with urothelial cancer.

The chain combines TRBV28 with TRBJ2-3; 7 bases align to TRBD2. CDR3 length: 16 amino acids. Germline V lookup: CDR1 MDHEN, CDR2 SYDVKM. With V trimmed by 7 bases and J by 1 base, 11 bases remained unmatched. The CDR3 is CASKQLDGGGTDTQYF. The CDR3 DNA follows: TGTGCCAGCAAACAACTAGATGGGGGGGGCACAGATACGCAGTATTTT.

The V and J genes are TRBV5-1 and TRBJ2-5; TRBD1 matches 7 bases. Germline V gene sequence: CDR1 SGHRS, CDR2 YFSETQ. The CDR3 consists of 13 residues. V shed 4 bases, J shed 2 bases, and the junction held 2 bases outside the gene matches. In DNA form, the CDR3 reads TGCGCCAGCAGCGTGGGACAGCAAGAGACCCAGTACTTC. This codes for CASSVGQQETQYF.

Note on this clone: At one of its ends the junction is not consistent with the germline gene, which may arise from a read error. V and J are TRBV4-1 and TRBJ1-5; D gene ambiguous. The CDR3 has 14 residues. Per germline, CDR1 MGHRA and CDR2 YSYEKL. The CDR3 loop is CASSLRLANRPQHF. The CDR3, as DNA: TGCGCCAGCAGCCTCAGACTCGCAAATCGGCCCCAGCATTTT.

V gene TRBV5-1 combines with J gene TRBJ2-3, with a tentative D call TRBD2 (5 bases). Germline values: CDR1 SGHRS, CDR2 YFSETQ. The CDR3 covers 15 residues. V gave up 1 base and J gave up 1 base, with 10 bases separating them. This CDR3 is CASSLTGKGTDTQYF. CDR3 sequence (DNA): TGCGCCAGCAGCTTGACCGGGAAGGGCACAGATACGCAGTATTTT.

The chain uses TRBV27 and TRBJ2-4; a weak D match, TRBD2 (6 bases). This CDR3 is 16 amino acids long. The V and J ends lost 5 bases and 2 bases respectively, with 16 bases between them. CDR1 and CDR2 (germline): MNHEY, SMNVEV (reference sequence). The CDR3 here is CASSTGTFGPKNIQYF. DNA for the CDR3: TGTGCCAGCAGTACGGGGACTTTCGGGCCCAAAAACATTCAGTACTTC.

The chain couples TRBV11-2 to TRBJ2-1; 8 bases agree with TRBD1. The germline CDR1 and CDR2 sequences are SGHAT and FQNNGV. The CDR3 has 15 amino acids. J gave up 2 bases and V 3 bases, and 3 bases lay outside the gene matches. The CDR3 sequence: CASSFTDRAYNEQFF. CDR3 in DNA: TGTGCCAGCAGCTTCACGGACAGGGCCTACAATGAGCAGTTCTTC.

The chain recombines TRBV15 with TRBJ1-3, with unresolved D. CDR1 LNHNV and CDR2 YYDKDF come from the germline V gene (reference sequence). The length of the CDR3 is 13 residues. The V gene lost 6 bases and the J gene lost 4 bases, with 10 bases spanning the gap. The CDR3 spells CATRQPAGNTIYF. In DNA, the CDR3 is TGTGCCACCAGACAACCTGCAGGAAACACCATATATTTT.

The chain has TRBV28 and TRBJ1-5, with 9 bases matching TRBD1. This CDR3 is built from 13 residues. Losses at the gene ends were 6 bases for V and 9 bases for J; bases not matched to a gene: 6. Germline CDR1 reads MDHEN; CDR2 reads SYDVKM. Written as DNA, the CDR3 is TGTGCCAGCAGAGAGACAGGGGGATGGCCCCAGCATTTT. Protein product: CASRETGGWPQHF.

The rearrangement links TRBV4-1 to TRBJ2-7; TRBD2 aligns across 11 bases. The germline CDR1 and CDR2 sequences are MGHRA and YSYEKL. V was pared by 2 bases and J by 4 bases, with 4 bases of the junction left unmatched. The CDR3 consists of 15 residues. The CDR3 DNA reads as TGCGCCAGCAGCCAACAACTAGCGGGAGATTACGAGCAGTACTTC. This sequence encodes CASSQQLAGDYEQYF.

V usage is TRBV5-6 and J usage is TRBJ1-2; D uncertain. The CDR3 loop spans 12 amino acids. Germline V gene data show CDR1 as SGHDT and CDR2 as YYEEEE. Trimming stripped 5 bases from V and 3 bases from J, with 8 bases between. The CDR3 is CASRVSDYGYTF. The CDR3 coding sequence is TGTGCCAGCAGAGTCTCGGACTATGGCTACACCTTC.

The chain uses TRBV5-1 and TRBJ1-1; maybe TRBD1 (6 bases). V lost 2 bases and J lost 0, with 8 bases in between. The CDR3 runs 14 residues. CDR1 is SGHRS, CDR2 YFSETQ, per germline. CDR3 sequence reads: CASSLQGMNTEAFF. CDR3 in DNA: TGCGCCAGCAGCTTACAGGGAATGAACACTGAAGCTTTCTTT.

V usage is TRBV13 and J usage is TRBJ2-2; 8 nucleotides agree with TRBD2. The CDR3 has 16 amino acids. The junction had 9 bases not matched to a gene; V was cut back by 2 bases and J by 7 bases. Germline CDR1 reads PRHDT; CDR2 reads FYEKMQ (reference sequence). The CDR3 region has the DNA TGTGCCAGCAGCTTAAAAGCGGGAGCCGCGAGCGGGGAGCTGTTTTTT. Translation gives CASSLKAGAASGELFF.

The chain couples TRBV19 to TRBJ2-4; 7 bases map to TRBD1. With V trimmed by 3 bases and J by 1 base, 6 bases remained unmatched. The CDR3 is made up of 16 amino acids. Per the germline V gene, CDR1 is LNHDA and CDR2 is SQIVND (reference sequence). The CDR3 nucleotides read TGTGCCAGTAGTATTCTGACAGGGAACGCCAAAAACATTCAGTACTTC. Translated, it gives CASSILTGNAKNIQYF.

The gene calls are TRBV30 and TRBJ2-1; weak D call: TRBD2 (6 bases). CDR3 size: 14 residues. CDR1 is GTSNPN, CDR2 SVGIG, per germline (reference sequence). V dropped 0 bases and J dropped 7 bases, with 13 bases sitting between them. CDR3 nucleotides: TGTGCCTGGAGTGTCGCGCCGGGACTTAATGAGCAGTTCTTC. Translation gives CAWSVAPGLNEQFF.

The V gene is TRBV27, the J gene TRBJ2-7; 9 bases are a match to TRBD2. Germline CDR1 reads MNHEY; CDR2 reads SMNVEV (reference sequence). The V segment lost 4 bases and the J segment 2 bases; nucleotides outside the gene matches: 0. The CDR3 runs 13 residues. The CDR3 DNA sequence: TGTGCCAGCAGTTCTAGCGGGGCCTACGAGCAGTACTTC. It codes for CASSSSGAYEQYF.

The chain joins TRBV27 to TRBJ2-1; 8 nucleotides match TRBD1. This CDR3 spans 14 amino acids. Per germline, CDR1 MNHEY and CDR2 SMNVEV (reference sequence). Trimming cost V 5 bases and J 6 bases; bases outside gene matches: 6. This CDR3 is CASSARTGINEQFF. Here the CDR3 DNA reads TGTGCCAGCAGTGCACGGACAGGGATCAATGAGCAGTTCTTC.

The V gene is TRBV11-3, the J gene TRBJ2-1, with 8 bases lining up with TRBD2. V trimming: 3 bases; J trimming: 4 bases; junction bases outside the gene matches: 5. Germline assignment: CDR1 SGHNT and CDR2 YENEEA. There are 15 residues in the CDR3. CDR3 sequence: CASSLTGGPYNEQFF. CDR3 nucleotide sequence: TGTGCCAGCAGCTTGACGGGAGGGCCTTACAATGAGCAGTTCTTC.

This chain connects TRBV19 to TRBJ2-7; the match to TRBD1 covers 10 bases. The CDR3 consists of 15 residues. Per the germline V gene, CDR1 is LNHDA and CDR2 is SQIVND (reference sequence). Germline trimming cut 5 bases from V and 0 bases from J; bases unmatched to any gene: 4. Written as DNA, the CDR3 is TGTGCCAGTAGTCCCGGGACAGGGGACTCCTACGAGCAGTACTTC. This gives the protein CASSPGTGDSYEQYF.